The clone carrying this T cell receptor (beta chain) was found a few times. The germline CDR1 and CDR2 sequences are SQVTM and ANQGSEA. This CDR3 is built from 13 residues. Trimming cost V 5 bases and J 0 bases, with 10 bases left between them. This record comes from a study of CD8+ T cells in alopecia areata. The researchers isolated CD4+ and CD8+ T cells from PBMCs by sorting. The sequencing template was cDNA reverse transcribed from extracted RNA. Data came from immunoSEQ multiplex PCR; TCRdb stores just in-frame clones and leaves some out. The sample records roughly 170,000 clones, 59% being singletons.

This chain links TRBV29-1 with TRBJ1-1; TRBD1 might be the D (6 bases). The sequence was obtained from a human donor with alopecia areata. The sequencing here drew on CD4+ T cells sorted from blood, taken at week 0. The CDR3 DNA reads as TGCAGCGTTAGACAGGCTATGAACACTGAAGCTTTCTTT. Amino acids: CSVRQAMNTEAFF.